Shown below are 17 T cell receptor beta chains from a single sample sequenced in a study of shared clonotypes between healthy human individuals (TCRdb year 2020). The protocol used for the library was the immunoSEQ multiplex PCR assay. Imported from immuneACCESS, the table was reduced by TCRdb to in-frame sequences with V and J called. These copies leave out some clones; in studies compared against another copy, an unresolved V gene accounts for under half, and the cause of the remainder is not known. The sample table records around 700,000 clones; approximately 75% of these occur just once. The top ten constitute around 1.8% of the sample. Sequenced material: memory CD4+ T cells sorted from blood. The sample's cell subset or site label, decoded: CD45RA-negative fraction. Source of these receptors: a woman in her 30s in good health.

This CDR3 reads CASSSLVADTQYF. The CDR3 nucleotides are TGTGCCAGCAGCTCCTTAGTGGCAGATACGCAGTATTTT. The chain combines TRBV7-2 with TRBJ2-3; D is ambiguous. Looked up from germline, CDR1 is SGHTA and CDR2 is FQGNSA. This CDR3 is built from 13 residues. Trimming took off 4 bases at V and 4 bases at J, with 9 bases between the two ends.

CDR3 sequence: CASSPRTDSYEQYF. In nucleotides, the CDR3 is TGTGCCAGCAGCCCGCGGACCGATTCCTACGAGCAGTACTTC. This chain joins TRBV11-2 and TRBJ2-7; D gene uncertain. Germline V lookup: CDR1 SGHAT, CDR2 FQNNGV. V was trimmed by 5 bases and J by 1 base, leaving 12 bases between them. This CDR3 region has 14 residues. Filled out from reference TRBV11-2 and TRBJ2-7, the complete variable domain reads EAGVAQSPRYKIIEKRQSVAFWCNPISGHATLYWYQQILGQGPKLLIQFQNNGVVDDSQLPKDRFSAERLKGVDSTLKIQPAKLEDSAVYLCASSPRTDSYEQYFGPGTRLTVT.

V is TRBV18 and J is TRBJ2-7, with 7 nucleotides matching TRBD1. Trimming cost V 4 bases and J 6 bases; bases outside gene matches: 9. This CDR3 is built from 14 residues. The germline CDR1 and CDR2 sequences are KGHSH and LQKENI. CDR3 region: CASSLYDRESEQYF. The CDR3, as DNA: TGTGCCAGCTCACTTTATGACAGGGAGAGCGAGCAGTACTTC. Complete variable domain (other parts from reference TRBV18 and TRBJ2-7): NAGVMQNPRHLVRRRGQEARLRCSPMKGHSHVYWYRQLPEEGLKFMVYLQKENIIDESGMPKERFSAEFPKEGPSILRIQQVVRGDSAAYFCASSLYDRESEQYFGPGTRLTVT.

V and J are TRBV11-2 and TRBJ1-1, with D perhaps TRBD1 (5 bases). Trimming pared 1 base from V and 5 bases from J, leaving 11 bases between. The CDR3 is 14 amino acids. Germline loops: CDR1 SGHAT, CDR2 FQNNGV. Here the CDR3 reads CASSLGRSGTEAFF. The CDR3 DNA sequence: TGTGCCAGCAGCTTAGGTCGGTCAGGGACTGAAGCTTTCTTT.

The chain uses TRBV5-1 and TRBJ2-5; no clear D. CDR1 is SGHRS and CDR2 is YFSETQ in the germline V gene. The CDR3 has 14 residues. With 2 bases removed from V and 2 bases from J, the gap between germline ends came to 10 bases. CDR3 region: CASSFVSDQETQYF. The DNA for the CDR3 is TGCGCCAGCAGCTTTGTGTCAGATCAAGAGACCCAGTACTTC.

The DNA of the CDR3 is TGCAGCGTCACGCTGACAGGGGGAGAAAACACCATATATTTT. Amino acids: CSVTLTGGENTIYF. This chain connects TRBV29-1 to TRBJ1-3; 9 positions match TRBD1. Per the germline V gene, CDR1 is SQVTM and CDR2 is ANQGSEA. The J segment lost 6 bases and the V segment lost 6 bases, leaving 9 bases of the junction unmatched. This CDR3 has 14 residues. The full variable domain, its missing parts supplied by reference TRBV29-1 and TRBJ1-3, is SAVISQKPSRDICQRGTSLTIQCQVDSQVTMMFWYRQQPGQSLTLIATANQGSEATYESGFVIDKFPISRPNLTFSTLTVSNMSPEDSSIYLCSVTLTGGENTIYFGEGSWLTVV.

This chain links TRBV28 with TRBJ2-1, with D perhaps matching TRBD2 (6 bases). Germline CDR1 and CDR2: MDHEN and SYDVKM. The CDR3 spans 15 residues. Trimming stripped 3 bases from V and 8 bases from J, with 17 bases between. The CDR3 loop is CASSFTGLLSHEQFF. CDR3 in DNA: TGTGCCAGCAGTTTTACGGGACTTTTAAGCCATGAGCAGTTCTTC.

Concerning this clone itself: One end of the junction does not line up with germline, which may come from a read error. The chain has TRBV18 and TRBJ2-3; 7 bases agree with TRBD2. The CDR3 extends over 16 amino acids. Germline CDR1 is KGHSH and CDR2 is LQKENI. CDR3 in DNA: TGTGCCAGCTCCCCACGAGGGGAGGGGAAGACAGATACGCAGTATTTT. It translates to CASSPRGEGKTDTQYF.

This clone was seen only a few times. This chain uses TRBV28 with TRBJ2-3, with D perhaps TRBD2 (6 bases). V was shortened by 7 bases and J by 3 bases, with 11 bases between the two germline ends. The CDR3 has 13 residues. The germline V gene has CDR1 MDHEN and CDR2 SYDVKM. CDR3 sequence: CASNRAGTDTQYF. Here the CDR3 DNA reads TGTGCCAGCAACCGCGCGGGGACAGATACGCAGTATTTT.

The chain uses TRBV4-1 and TRBJ2-3; 11 nucleotides match TRBD2. V lost 2 bases to trimming and J lost 0 bases; unmatched junction nucleotides: 4. Looked up from germline, CDR1 is MGHRA and CDR2 is YSYEKL. The CDR3 runs 17 residues. The CDR3 bases are TGCGCCAGCAGCCAAACAGGGACTAGCGGTAGCACAGATACGCAGTATTTT. It codes for CASSQTGTSGSTDTQYF.

CDR3 sequence (DNA): TGTGCCAGCAGCCCAAACAGGGGATCCTACGAGCAGTACTTC. This gives the protein CASSPNRGSYEQYF. V gene TRBV7-2 combines with J gene TRBJ2-7; 7 bases line up with TRBD1. After removal of 5 bases from V and 1 base from J, the junction contained 5 bases not matched to a gene. The CDR3 is 14 amino acids. Per the germline V gene, CDR1 is SGHTA and CDR2 is FQGNSA.

This clone is judged medium-sized (0.01 to 0.1%). J is TRBJ2-7 and V is TRBV23-1, with 11 bases fitting TRBD2. TRBV23-1 falls under the ORF class, with uncertain function. Germline trimming cut 1 base from V and 5 bases from J; bases unmatched to any gene: 7. CDR3 size: 16 residues. CDR3 region: CASSQYSGRARNEQYF. The CDR3 DNA sequence: TGCGCCAGCAGTCAATATAGCGGGAGGGCCAGGAACGAGCAGTACTTC.

This clone was observed a handful of times. The V gene is TRBV7-8, the J gene TRBJ1-1, with 7 bases that match TRBD1. Germline CDR1 reads SGHVS; CDR2 reads FQNEAQ. CDR3 length: 15 residues. Trimming took 0 bases from V and 8 from J; bases not matched to a gene: 9. CDR3 nucleotides: TGTGCCAGCAGCTTAGCTGGACAGGTTCCCCGCGAAGCTTTCTTT. Translating it yields CASSLAGQVPREAFF.

V is TRBV11-2 and J is TRBJ2-1; 8 positions match TRBD2. In germline, CDR1 is SGHAT, CDR2 FQNNGV. Trimming at V came to 3 bases and at J to 9 bases, leaving 10 bases not matched to a gene. The CDR3 totals 15 residues. The CDR3 is CASSFTGGPNGEQFF. In nucleotides, the CDR3 is TGTGCCAGCAGCTTTACGGGAGGGCCGAACGGTGAGCAGTTCTTC.

The chain has TRBV11-2 and TRBJ2-1; 12 bases align to TRBD2. This CDR3 is 16 amino acids long. Germline V lookup: CDR1 SGHAT, CDR2 FQNNGV. Unmatched junction bases numbered 6, after V lost 6 bases and J lost 3 bases. DNA of the CDR3: TGTGCCAGCAGACGACCGGGACTAGCGGGCTACAATGAGCAGTTCTTC. It is translated as CASRRPGLAGYNEQFF.

This rearrangement joins TRBV9 to TRBJ2-5; 9 nucleotides line up with TRBD2. The CDR3 contains 15 residues. Germline CDR1 SGDLS, CDR2 YYNGEE. The ends lost 3 bases at V and 0 bases at J; junction bases unmatched: 3. The CDR3 is CASSAAGGHQETQYF. CDR3 DNA: TGTGCCAGCAGCGCAGCGGGAGGACACCAAGAGACCCAGTACTTC.

The J gene is TRBJ2-6, the V gene TRBV7-3; D is possibly TRBD1 (5 bases). The CDR3 is 16 amino acids. The germline V and J ends were trimmed by 5 bases and 4 bases, with 15 bases remaining between them. Per germline, CDR1 SGHTA and CDR2 FQGTGA. In nucleotides, the CDR3 is TGTGCCAGCAGCCGGTTGGCAGGGTCGGGGGCCAACGTCCTGACTTTC. Translation gives CASSRLAGSGANVLTF.